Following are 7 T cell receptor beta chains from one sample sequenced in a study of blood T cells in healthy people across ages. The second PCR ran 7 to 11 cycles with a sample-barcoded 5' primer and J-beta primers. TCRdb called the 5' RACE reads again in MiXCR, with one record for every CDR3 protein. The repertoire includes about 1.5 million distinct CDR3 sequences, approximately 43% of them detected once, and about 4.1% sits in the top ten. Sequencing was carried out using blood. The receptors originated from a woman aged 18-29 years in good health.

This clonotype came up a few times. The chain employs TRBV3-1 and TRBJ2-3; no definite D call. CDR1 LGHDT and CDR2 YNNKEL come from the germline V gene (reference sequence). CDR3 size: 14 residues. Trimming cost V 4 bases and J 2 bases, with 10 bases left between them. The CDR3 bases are TGTGCCAGCAGCCGTCGCACTACCACAGATACGCAGTATTTT. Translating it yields CASSRRTTTDTQYF.

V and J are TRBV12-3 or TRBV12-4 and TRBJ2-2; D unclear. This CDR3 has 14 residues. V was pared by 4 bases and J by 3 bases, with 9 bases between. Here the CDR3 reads CASSYPGDTGELFF. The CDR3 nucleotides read TGTGCCAGCAGTTATCCAGGTGACACCGGGGAGCTGTTTTTT.

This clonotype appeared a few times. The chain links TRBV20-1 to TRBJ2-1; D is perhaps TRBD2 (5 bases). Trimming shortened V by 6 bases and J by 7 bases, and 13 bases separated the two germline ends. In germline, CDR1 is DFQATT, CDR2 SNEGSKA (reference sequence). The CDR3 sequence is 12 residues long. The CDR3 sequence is CSANNPGNEQFF. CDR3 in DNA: TGCAGTGCCAACAACCCGGGGAATGAGCAGTTCTTC.

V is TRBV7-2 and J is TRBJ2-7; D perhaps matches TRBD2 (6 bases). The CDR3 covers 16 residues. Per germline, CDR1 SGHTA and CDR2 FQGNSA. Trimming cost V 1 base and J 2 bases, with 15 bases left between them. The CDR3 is CASSLESAGPAYEQYF. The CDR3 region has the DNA TGTGCCAGCAGCTTAGAATCGGCGGGACCAGCCTACGAGCAGTACTTC. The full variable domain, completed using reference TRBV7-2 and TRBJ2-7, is GAGVSQSPSNKVTEKGKDVELRCDPISGHTALYWYRQSLGQGLEFLIYFQGNSAPDKSGLPSDRFSAERTGGSVSTLTIQRTQQEDSAVYLCASSLESAGPAYEQYFGPGTRLTVT.

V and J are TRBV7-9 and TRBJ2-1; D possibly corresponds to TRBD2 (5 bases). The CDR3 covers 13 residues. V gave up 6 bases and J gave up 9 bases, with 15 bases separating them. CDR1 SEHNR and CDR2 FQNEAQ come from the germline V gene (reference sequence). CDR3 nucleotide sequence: TGTGCCAGCAGTAATGACCGGGGTGGTGAGCAGTTCTTC. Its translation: CASSNDRGGEQFF.

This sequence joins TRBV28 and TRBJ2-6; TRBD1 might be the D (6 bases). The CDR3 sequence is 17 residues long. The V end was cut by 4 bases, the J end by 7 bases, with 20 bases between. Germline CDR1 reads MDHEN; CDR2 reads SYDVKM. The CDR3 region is CASSSNLRGIKANVLTF. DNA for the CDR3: TGTGCCAGCAGTTCCAATCTCAGGGGAATCAAAGCCAACGTCCTGACTTTC.

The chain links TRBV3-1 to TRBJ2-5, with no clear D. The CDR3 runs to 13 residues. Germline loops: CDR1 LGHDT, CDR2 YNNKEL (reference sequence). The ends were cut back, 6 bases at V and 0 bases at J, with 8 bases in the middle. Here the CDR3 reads CASRQVDQETQYF. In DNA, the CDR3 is TGTGCCAGCAGGCAGGTGGACCAAGAGACCCAGTACTTC.